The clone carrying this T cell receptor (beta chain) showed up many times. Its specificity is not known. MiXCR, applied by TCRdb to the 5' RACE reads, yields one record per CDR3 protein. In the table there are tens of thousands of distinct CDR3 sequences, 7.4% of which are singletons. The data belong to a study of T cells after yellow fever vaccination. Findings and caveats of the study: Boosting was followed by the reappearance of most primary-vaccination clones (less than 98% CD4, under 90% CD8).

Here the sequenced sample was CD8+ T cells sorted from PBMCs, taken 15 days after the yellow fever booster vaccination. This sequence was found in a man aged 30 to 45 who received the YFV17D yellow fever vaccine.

The CDR3 is CASSPPSQGLADTDTQYF. The DNA for the CDR3 is TGTGCCAGCAGCCCCCCTAGTCAGGGACTAGCGGACACAGATACGCAGTATTTT. The chain is built from TRBV7-8 and TRBJ2-3; 11 positions match TRBD2. The CDR3 sequence is 18 residues long. CDR1 and CDR2 from the germline V gene are SGHVS and FQNEAQ. V lost 5 bases to trimming and J lost 2 bases; unmatched junction nucleotides: 12.